The 14 T cell receptor beta chains below all came from one sample that was sequenced in a study of tumor-infiltrating lymphocytes in localized non-small cell lung cancer. Using immunoSEQ multiplex PCR, the repertoire was profiled, and TCRdb retains in-frame clones only, with some absent. Among about 12,000 clones, approximately 90% were seen once, and the ten largest hold about 8.1%. Sequencing used lung tumor tissue. The receptor set was obtained from a human donor with non-small cell lung cancer.

J is TRBJ2-5 and V is TRBV6-6; D is unresolved. Germline CDR1 and CDR2: MNHNY and SVGAGI (reference sequence). V gave up 10 bases and J gave up 1 base, with 10 bases separating them. The CDR3 is 12 amino acids. The CDR3 DNA reads TGTGCCACCCTGACGACCCAAGAGACCCAGTACTTC. Translated, it gives CATLTTQETQYF.

This rearrangement joins TRBV6-5 to TRBJ2-7; D unresolved. Trimming pared 6 bases from V and 0 bases from J, leaving 12 bases between. The germline V gene has CDR1 MNHEY and CDR2 SVGAGI. The CDR3 is 14 amino acids. This chain's CDR3 is CASRPHLGSYEQYF. The CDR3 DNA reads as TGTGCCAGCAGGCCCCACTTAGGCTCCTACGAGCAGTACTTC.

This clone was counted a single time. The gene calls are TRBV14 and TRBJ2-5; D not resolved. CDR1 is SGHDN, CDR2 FVKESK, per germline. V was pared by 1 base and J by 7 bases, with 4 bases between. CDR3 length equals 11 residues. The CDR3 is CASSQAGTQYF. The CDR3 DNA reads TGTGCCAGCAGCCAAGCCGGGACCCAGTACTTC.

The V gene is TRBV27, the J gene TRBJ2-2; possibly TRBD1 or TRBD2 for D (5 bases each). CDR3 length: 15 amino acids. Germline CDR1 MNHEY, CDR2 SMNVEV (reference sequence). V was pared by 4 bases and J by 5 bases, with 14 bases between. The CDR3 DNA reads as TGTGCCAGCAGTTACGGGGACCGATATACCGGGGAGCTGTTTTTT. Translated: CASSYGDRYTGELFF.

The chain has TRBV28 and TRBJ2-2; D possibly corresponds to TRBD2 (6 bases). The length of the CDR3 is 14 residues. In germline, CDR1 is MDHEN, CDR2 SYDVKM. V was shortened by 3 bases and J by 5 bases, with 10 bases between the two germline ends. CDR3: CASSFIAATGELFF. DNA for the CDR3: TGTGCCAGCAGTTTTATAGCGGCAACCGGGGAGCTGTTTTTT.

This rearrangement joins TRBV28 to TRBJ2-3; 8 positions match TRBD2. This CDR3 spans 15 amino acids. Unmatched junction bases numbered 7, after V lost 5 bases and J lost 3 bases. Germline values: CDR1 MDHEN, CDR2 SYDVKM. The CDR3 loop is CASSPPGGLTDTQYF. The CDR3 DNA follows: TGTGCCAGCAGTCCCCCGGGAGGGCTGACAGATACGCAGTATTTT. The full variable domain, completed using reference TRBV28 and TRBJ2-3, is DVKVTQSSRYLVKRTGEKVFLECVQDMDHENMFWYRQDPGLGLRLIYFSYDVKMKEKGDIPEGYSVSREKKERFSLILESASTNQTSMYLCASSPPGGLTDTQYFGPGTRLTVL.

V usage is TRBV5-6 and J usage is TRBJ2-7, with D possibly matching TRBD1 (5 bases). Trimming left V 1 base short and J 7 bases short, with 9 bases between. The CDR3 loop spans 12 amino acids. Germline V lookup: CDR1 SGHDT, CDR2 YYEEEE. CDR3: CASSLQGQEQYF. The DNA of the CDR3 is TGTGCCAGCAGCTTGCAAGGACAAGAGCAGTACTTC.

This clone was detected once. Distinct nucleotide sequences in the sample also encode this CDR3. The V and J genes are TRBV6-4 and TRBJ2-6; tentatively, D is TRBD1 or TRBD2 (5 bases each). CDR1 is MRHNA and CDR2 is SNTAGT in the germline V gene. Trimming removed 2 bases at V and 4 bases at J, with 12 bases between. CDR3 length: 16 amino acids. For the CDR3, the DNA is TGTGCCAGCAGTGACGGTGGGGGATCCGGGGCCAACGTCCTGACTTTC. It yields the protein CASSDGGGSGANVLTF.

The chain uses TRBV5-1 and TRBJ2-1; 9 nucleotides agree with TRBD1. The germline CDR1 and CDR2 sequences are SGHRS and YFSETQ. Trimming at V came to 1 base and at J to 8 bases, leaving 7 bases not matched to a gene. CDR3 size: 15 residues. CDR3 nucleotide sequence: TGCGCCAGCAGCTTGACCCGGGACAGGGCCTATGAGCAGTTCTTC. This sequence encodes CASSLTRDRAYEQFF. Full variable domain (missing parts from reference TRBV5-1 and TRBJ2-1): KAGVTQTPRYLIKTRGQQVTLSCSPISGHRSVSWYQQTPGQGLQFLFEYFSETQRNKGNFPGRFSGRQFSNSRSEMNVSTLELGDSALYLCASSLTRDRAYEQFFGPGTRLTVL.

J is TRBJ1-1 and V is TRBV6-4; D gene ambiguous. Germline CDR1 and CDR2: MRHNA and SNTAGT. Trimming pared 6 bases from V and 4 bases from J, leaving 12 bases between. The CDR3 is 13 residues long. The CDR3 is CASSHLEGTEAFF. CDR3 in DNA: TGTGCCAGCAGCCACCTAGAAGGCACTGAAGCTTTCTTT.

The V and J genes are TRBV5-6 and TRBJ1-5; D gene uncertain. Germline CDR1 and CDR2: SGHDT and YYEEEE. V shed 4 bases and J shed 2 bases, with 16 bases lying between them. The CDR3 loop spans 16 amino acids. In DNA, the CDR3 is TGTGCCAGCAGCCGAAACCAGCCTTGGGGCAATCAGCCCCAGCATTTT. It translates to CASSRNQPWGNQPQHF. The variable domain in full, with the rest retrieved from reference TRBV5-6 and TRBJ1-5, is DAGVTQSPTHLIKTRGQQVTLRCSPKSGHDTVSWYQQALGQGPQFIFQYYEEEERQRGNFPDRFSGHQFPNYSSELNVNALLLGDSALYLCASSRNQPWGNQPQHFGDGTRLSIL.

In the case of this clone: The junction departs from germline at one end; a sequencing error may be responsible. Other DNA sequences in this specimen translate into the identical CDR3. V and J are TRBV25-1 and TRBJ2-2; 8 positions agree with TRBD1. The CDR3 is 14 residues long. Germline-derived CDR1 and CDR2 are MGHDK and SYGVNS. The CDR3 protein is CASSGTGWTGELFF. In DNA form, the CDR3 reads TGTGCCAGCAGTGGGACAGGGTGGACCGGGGAGCTGTTCTTT.

This clone was seen more than once but under ten times. The chain uses TRBV27 and TRBJ2-3; 7 bases are a match to TRBD1. Germline V lookup: CDR1 MNHEY, CDR2 SMNVEV (reference sequence). After removal of 10 bases from V and 9 bases from J, the junction contained 7 bases not matched to a gene. The CDR3 totals 11 residues. CDR3 amino acids: CATDRDGTQYF. The CDR3, as DNA: TGTGCCACCGACAGGGACGGCACGCAGTATTTT.

With regard to this clone: One end of the junction fails to match germline, which may point to a read error. This chain connects TRBV19 to TRBJ2-5; tentatively, D is TRBD1 or TRBD2 (6 bases each). Germline V gene lookup returns CDR1 LNHDA and CDR2 SQIVND (reference sequence). The length of the CDR3 is 13 residues. CDR3 nucleotide sequence: TGTGCCAGCAGGGGCCCTACGGGGGAGATCCAGTACTTC. It specifies CASRGPTGEIQYF.